What follows describes a single T cell receptor beta chain. Its cognate antigen is unknown. Germline V gene data show CDR1 as LNHNV and CDR2 as YYDKDF (reference sequence). Trimming cost V 0 bases and J 7 bases, with 18 bases left between them. The CDR3 has 16 residues. This entry comes from a study of Ad26.COV2.S vaccination and SARS-CoV-2 variants. Study details: Intramuscular Ad26.COV2.S doses were given once or twice, 56 days apart.

General study points: Spike-specific TCR breadth was greater after Ad26.COV2.S than placebo.

The treatment is: 15 to 20 received Ad26.COV2.S at low or high dose, single or two shots; about 5 received placebo; per-sample allocation not given. Vaccine and placebo recipients were sampled on day 63 after the first injection. Sequencing was performed with immunoSEQ multiplex PCR; in TCRdb, only in-frame clones are kept and a portion is missing. The sample carries approximately 450,000 clones, approximately 92% recorded once. The TCR sequence derives from a person between 18 and 60 years old who received the Ad26.COV2.S COVID-19 vaccine or a placebo. The starting material was peripheral blood, obtained in a trial of Ad26.COV2.S vaccine versus placebo. The V call is TRBV15, the J call TRBJ1-2, with D perhaps matching TRBD1 (6 bases). The CDR3 loop reads CATSRDHSRGVGGYTF. The CDR3 nucleotides read TGTGCCACCAGCAGAGATCACTCCAGGGGTGTTGGTGGCTACACCTTC. Supplemented by reference TRBV15 and TRBJ1-2, the full variable domain reads DAMVIQNPRYQVTQFGKPVTLSCSQTLNHNVMYWYQQKSSQAPKLLFHYYDKDFNNEADTPDNFQSRRPNTSFCFLDIRSPGLGDTAMYLCATSRDHSRGVGGYTFGSGTRLTVV.